The sequence of this T cell receptor (beta chain) was determined in a study of blood T cell repertoires in COVID-19. Study overall: Researchers got acute and convalescent COVID-19 samples from the United States, Italy and Spain. In each case, the material was cDNA or gDNA derived from T cells, B-cell-depleted T cells, or PBMCs.

V was pared by 4 bases and J by 4 bases, with 6 bases of the junction left unmatched. The CDR3 is 13 residues long. The germline CDR1 and CDR2 sequences are SQVTM and ANQGSEA. Original processing methods: It was from reference gene primer amplification that nucleated cell counts were estimated. TCRdb keeps only in-frame clones here, not all; method: immunoSEQ multiplex PCR. Clone size and the V and J calls come from that table; the DNA yielded D and trimming. This table holds approximately 250,000 clones, roughly nine tenths found once. The chain couples TRBV29-1 to TRBJ1-1, with 7 bases lining up with TRBD1. The sample comprised peripheral blood. The source of this sequence is a middle-aged man with active or convalescent COVID-19. The CDR3 loop is CSVGGGAGTEAFF. The CDR3 nucleotides are TGCAGCGTTGGAGGGGGCGCGGGCACTGAAGCTTTCTTT.